The following is a T cell receptor (beta chain) sequence with its context. This sample was taken from a study of blood T cell repertoires in COVID-19. Study-wide context: The United States, Italy and Spain provided the acute and convalescent COVID-19 samples.

Profiling relied on immunoSEQ multiplex PCR, and the TCRdb table lists in-frame clones only, not all of them. The profile shows 100,000 or so clones, roughly 90% of them singletons. V shed 2 bases, J shed 2 bases, and the junction held 3 bases outside the gene matches. Germline loops: CDR1 SGHRS, CDR2 YFSETQ. This CDR3 spans 14 amino acids. Specimen: peripheral blood. The receptor was isolated from a young man in a cohort sampled during active COVID-19. The chain combines TRBV5-1 with TRBJ2-7; 8 bases map to TRBD2. DNA of the CDR3: TGCGCCAGCAGCTTACGGGGGGGGACCTACGAGCAGTACTTC. It specifies CASSLRGGTYEQYF. Looking up the rest from reference TRBV5-1 and TRBJ2-7 gives the full variable domain: KAGVTQTPRYLIKTRGQQVTLSCSPISGHRSVSWYQQTPGQGLQFLFEYFSETQRNKGNFPGRFSGRQFSNSRSEMNVSTLELGDSALYLCASSLRGGTYEQYFGPGTRLTVT.